This TCR beta chain was observed in a study of OX40 agonist ivuxolimab in advanced cancers. There are 14 residues in the CDR3. V was trimmed by 3 bases and J by 7 bases, leaving 16 bases between them. Germline assignment: CDR1 SGHDT and CDR2 YYEEEE. Only in-frame clones appear in the TCRdb table, and some are missing; sequencing was by immunoSEQ multiplex PCR. The repertoire includes 45,000 to 55,000 clones, around 83% of them detected once, and about 9.8% sits in the top ten. Baseline, cycle 4 day 1, and cycle 7 day 1 were the blood sampling points. The sequence derives from an adult with an advanced solid tumor such as melanoma, head and neck, liver or kidney cancer. The sequencing used CD4+ or CD8+ T cells sorted from blood, collected in a trial of the OX40 agonist ivuxolimab. The chain couples TRBV5-6 to TRBJ1-1, with D tentatively TRBD1 (5 bases). The CDR3 DNA is TGTGCCAGCAGCTCTATATTGACAGTCAGTGAAGCTTTCTTT. It specifies CASSSILTVSEAFF.